The rows below give T cell receptor beta chains drawn from one sample of a study of T cells in Graves' hyperthyroidism and ophthalmopathy. TCRdb reanalysed the multiplex PCR reads using MiXCR and keeps one entry per CDR3 protein. The data contain fewer than 350,000 distinct CDR3 sequences, 21% of them singletons. Sequencing input: blood. The origin of the receptors is a woman in her 50s with Graves' hyperthyroidism. The CDR3 runs from the conserved cysteine through the conserved F or W. A D gene is named only where the DNA matches it firmly. Clone size is stated in some rows and not others, as once, few, many or a class when expanded.

TRBJ2-7,few,TRBV29-1,-,TGCAGCGTTGTCTTTTGGAGGGGGCGTTACGAGCAGTACTTC,CSVVFWRGRYEQYF
TRBJ1-1,-,TRBV9,TRBD1,TGTGCCAGGGGGACAGGGGGACCCCACACTGAAGCTTTCTTT,CARGTGGPHTEAFF
TRBJ2-7,many,TRBV11-2,TRBD2,TGTGCCAGCAGCTTAGGACCGGGACTAGCTTCCTACGAGCAGTACTTC,CASSLGPGLASYEQYF
TRBJ1-1,-,TRBV5-1,TRBD1,TGCGCCAGCAGCTATACGACAGGGGGTACATCCGCTGAAGCTTTCTTT,CASSYTTGGTSAEAFF
TRBJ1-1,few,TRBV2,-,TGTGCCAGCAGTGATTTGGGGAAAGCTTTCTTT,CASSDLGKAFF
TRBJ2-3,many,TRBV24-1,TRBD2,TGTGCCACCAGTGATCAGCGGGGGGGCCGAGGCACAGATACGCAGTATTTT,CATSDQRGGRGTDTQYF
TRBJ2-5,many,TRBV3-1,-,TGTGCCAGCAGCCGATCAGGAGGGGGTTTAGTAGAGACCCAGTACTTC,CASSRSGGGLVETQYF
TRBJ2-7,many,TRBV12-3/TRBV12-4,TRBD2,TGTGCCAGCAGGGGGGGACTAGCGGGTTCCTACGAGCAGTACTTC,CASRGGLAGSYEQYF
TRBJ1-1,few,TRBV6-1,-,TGTGCCAGCAGTTGGGATACAGGGTTCTTGAGCACTGAAGCTTTCTTT,CASSWDTGFLSTEAFF
TRBJ2-2,many,TRBV7-3,-,TGTGCCAGCAGCTTAATAACCGGTGGGACCGGGGAGCTGTTTTTT,CASSLITGGTGELFF
TRBJ1-5,many,TRBV12-3/TRBV12-4,TRBD1,TGTGCCAGCAGAGGGGGACAGGGCAATCAGCCCCAGCATTTT,CASRGGQGNQPQHF
TRBJ1-6,few,TRBV10-3,TRBD1,TGTGCCATCCGGGGACAGGGAAATTCACCCCTCCACTTT,CAIRGQGNSPLHF
TRBJ2-3,few,TRBV5-8,-,TGTGCCAGCAGCTTGGTGCGGGACCGCACAGATACGCAGTATTTT,CASSLVRDRTDTQYF
TRBJ2-7,many,TRBV7-8,-,TGTGCCAGCAGCTTCGGGAGCTACGAGCAGTACTTC,CASSFGSYEQYF
TRBJ2-7,many,TRBV2,TRBD2,TGTGCCAGCAGTGCAAGGACTAGCGACCCCAGTCGAACCTACGAGCAGTACTTC,CASSARTSDPSRTYEQYF
TRBJ2-3,-,TRBV15,-,TGTGCCACCAGCAGAGATAGGACCGCCTCCACGCAGTATTTT,CATSRDRTASTQYF
TRBJ1-1,few,TRBV10-3,-,TGTGCCATCAGTGGTGGTACAGGGACCACTGAAGCTTTCTTT,CAISGGTGTTEAFF
TRBJ2-2,many,TRBV5-1,-,TGCGCCAGCAGCTTGGTTCACACCGGGGAGCTGTTTTTT,CASSLVHTGELFF
TRBJ2-7,many,TRBV6-5,TRBD1,TGTGCCAGCAGTTACTCCCCGGCAGGGGGCTACGAGCAGTACTTC,CASSYSPAGGYEQYF